These 6 T cell receptor beta chains originate from one sample sequenced in a study of T cells in Graves' hyperthyroidism and ophthalmopathy. Amplification yielded TCR beta CDR3 regions, with RNA transcripts as the source. First-round RT-PCR targeting the TCR CDR3 was performed with the HTBI primer set. TCRdb recomputed calls from the multiplex PCR reads with MiXCR, one row per CDR3 protein. Of fewer than 350,000 distinct CDR3 sequences in the sample, about a sixth are singletons; the top ten hold roughly a sixth. Sequencing was carried out using blood. The receptors originated from a woman aged 40 to 55 with Graves' ophthalmopathy.

This clonotype appeared many times. This chain joins TRBV28 and TRBJ1-2; D is perhaps TRBD1 (6 bases). V lost 2 bases to trimming and J lost 6 bases, with 13 bases between them. Germline V gene sequence: CDR1 MDHEN, CDR2 SYDVKM. The CDR3 length is 14 residues. Here the CDR3 DNA reads TGTGCCAGCAGTTTAATCGGGGGGGCAGATGGCTACACCTTC. Encoded protein: CASSLIGGADGYTF.

This clonotype was recorded many times. The chain has TRBV18 and TRBJ1-2; D is undetermined. The germline V and J ends were trimmed by 3 bases and 6 bases, with 11 bases remaining between them. This CDR3 has 13 residues. Germline loops: CDR1 KGHSH, CDR2 LQKENI. Here the CDR3 reads CASSPRGLDGYTF. CDR3 in DNA: TGTGCCAGCTCACCCAGAGGGCTCGATGGCTACACCTTC.

This clonotype was seen at least ten times. The V gene is TRBV7-2, the J gene TRBJ2-7; 11 nucleotides agree with TRBD2. J gave up 3 bases and V 2 bases, and 3 bases lay outside the gene matches. Germline V CDR1 and CDR2: SGHTA, FQGNSA. This CDR3 is 15 amino acids long. The CDR3 DNA follows: TGTGCCAGCAGCTTATCCGGGACTAGCGGCTACGAGCAGTACTTC. This gives the protein CASSLSGTSGYEQYF. The entire variable domain, with the rest obtained from reference TRBV7-2 and TRBJ2-7, is as follows: GAGVSQSPSNKVTEKGKDVELRCDPISGHTALYWYRQSLGQGLEFLIYFQGNSAPDKSGLPSDRFSAERTGGSVSTLTIQRTQQEDSAVYLCASSLSGTSGYEQYFGPGTRLTVT.

There are many counts of this clonotype. J is TRBJ1-5 and V is TRBV5-5; tentative D call: TRBD1 (6 bases). V dropped 4 bases and J dropped 1 base, with 9 bases sitting between them. Per germline, CDR1 SGHKS and CDR2 YYEKEE (reference sequence). The CDR3 runs to 14 residues. CDR3 sequence reads: CASSGGLSNQPQHF. For the CDR3, the DNA is TGTGCCAGCAGCGGGGGCTTAAGCAATCAGCCCCAGCATTTT.

This clonotype was observed at least ten times. The chain couples TRBV6-1 to TRBJ2-7; 11 bases are shared with TRBD2. The germline gives CDR1 MNHNS, CDR2 SASEGT. With V trimmed by 7 bases and J by 2 bases, 7 bases remained unmatched. The CDR3 sequence is 15 residues long. The CDR3 spells CASILLAGGAYEQYF. The CDR3 coding sequence is TGTGCCAGCATATTGCTAGCGGGAGGTGCCTACGAGCAGTACTTC.

Turning to this clonotype: This clone may be a read error of a much larger clone one base away. J is TRBJ2-5 and V is TRBV20-1; 7 bases are a match to TRBD2. In germline, CDR1 is DFQATT, CDR2 SNEGSKA (reference sequence). The CDR3 loop spans 12 amino acids. V lost 6 bases, J lost 5 bases, and 6 bases stayed unmatched. CDR3: CSALTSRETQYF. CDR3 bases: TGCAGTGCGTTGACTAGCCGGGAGACCCAGTACTTC.